This T cell receptor beta chain was recovered during a study of T cells in Graves' hyperthyroidism and ophthalmopathy. The study, taken as a whole, reports: Most clonotypes expanded in the thyroid (above 0.001) were also present in blood.

Regions amplified from RNA transcripts were the TCR beta CDR3 regions. Using the HTBI primer set, a first-round RT-PCR was run on the TCR CDR3. Each CDR3 protein gets one entry after TCRdb re-called the multiplex PCR reads with MiXCR. The table includes about 210,000 distinct CDR3 sequences, 17% detected once. Stability of Graves' hyperthyroidism was defined as absent ophthalmopathy progression within 18 months. Any patient presenting with uncontrolled infection, other autoimmune disease, pregnancy or lactation was left out. Germline V gene sequence: CDR1 KGHSH, CDR2 LQKENI. J lost 5 bases, V lost 6 bases, and 5 bases had no gene match. The CDR3 has 13 amino acids. This clonotype was found many times. As yet, its antigen is unknown.

The sequencing sample was made of blood. This sequence joins TRBV18 and TRBJ2-5, with 8 bases aligning to TRBD1. The sequence was collected from a man aged 45-60 years with Graves' hyperthyroidism. The CDR3 protein is CASSRDRTETQYF. The CDR3 nucleotides are TGTGCCAGCTCCCGGGACAGGACGGAGACCCAGTACTTC.